This TCR beta chain was sequenced in a study of blood T cell repertoires in COVID-19. Study in general: The United States, Italy and Spain were the sources of the acute and convalescent COVID-19 samples. Sample material is recorded as cDNA or gDNA derived from T cells, B-cell-depleted T cells, or PBMCs.

The CDR3 is made up of 12 amino acids. Germline lookup yields CDR1 GTSNPN and CDR2 SVGIG (reference sequence). Worth noting for this clone: A junction boundary mismatches the germline segment, possibly from a read error.

Per the study methods: Reference gene primer amplification yielded estimated nucleated cell counts. Assay: immunoSEQ multiplex PCR; the TCRdb copy retains only in-frame clones and omits some. The DNA gave D and trimming, while V, J and clone size come from that table. Among 200,000 or so clones listed, 80% to 90% were seen once. Material for sequencing was peripheral blood. The chain uses TRBV30 and TRBJ1-3; possible D gene TRBD1, 6 bases. This receptor was identified in a human donor with active or convalescent COVID-19. The donor label of this sample is uncertain. CDR3 coding DNA: TGTGCCTGGAGTGTACTCAGGGGAATTGTACATTTT. Translation gives CAWSVLRGIVHF.